This T cell receptor beta chain was observed in a study of cytomegalovirus exposure and HLA in healthy donors. V was pared by 0 bases and J by 0 bases, with 7 bases of the junction left unmatched. The CDR3 runs to 17 residues. Looked up from germline, CDR1 is MNHEY and CDR2 is SMNVEV (reference sequence). In the PCR, 60 Vbeta and 13 Jbeta primers were used. The repertoire was sequenced with immunoSEQ multiplex PCR; TCRdb's copy has only in-frame clones and lacks some. This table holds over 100,000 clones, 82% found once. This receptor was taken from a woman aged 45-65 years in good health and CMV-seropositive. The genes are TRBV27 and TRBJ1-2, with 7 bases lining up with TRBD1. The sample taken for sequencing was PBMCs. The CDR3 nucleotides are TGTGCCAGCAGTTTATCCGGGACAGACAGAGCTAACTATGGCTACACCTTC. Its translation is CASSLSGTDRANYGYTF.